The entry below gives a single T cell receptor (beta chain) sequence along with its context. This clonotype showed up many times. Its antigen remains undetermined. No base quality information exists; no much larger clone differs at one position. A patient counted as having stable Graves' hyperthyroidism if no progression to ophthalmopathy occurred over 18 months of follow-up. The hyperthyroidism patients were between 18 and 65 years old and newly diagnosed, with a disease duration of less than 2 months. Patients with uncontrolled infections, other autoimmune diseases, pregnancy or lactation were excluded. Diagnoses were based on clinical symptoms, serum thyroxine and TRAb, thyroid ultrasound and orbital computed tomography. PBMCs were isolated from 7.5 to 10 ml of fresh peripheral blood by Ficoll-Paque density gradient centrifugation. Trizol reagent was used to extract total RNA, and RNA quality was then checked on an Agilent 2100 Bioanalyzer.

This sample is drawn from a study of T cells in Graves' hyperthyroidism and ophthalmopathy (dated 2019 in TCRdb). Concerning the study at large: Peripheral blood was collected at initial diagnosis, before any treatment. To identify TCR V-J signatures that set the groups apart, the researchers used a discovery cohort of about a hundred patients, made up of roughly 40 with Graves' ophthalmopathy and around 58 with stable Graves' hyperthyroidism. Whether ophthalmopathy could be predicted prospectively was tested in an independent validation cohort made up of under 20 hyperthyroidism patients plus 17 patients who later progressed to ophthalmopathy. The 95 to 100 discovery patients were randomly divided into training and test sets at a 7:3 ratio. In addition, the study compared T-cell repertoires in thyroid tissue and in blood from roughly six Graves' hyperthyroidism patients. After blood sampling, hyperthyroidism patients were treated with methimazole at a starting dose of 30 mg daily, and ophthalmopathy patients were treated with high-dose intravenous methylprednisolone. The paper describes TCR Vbeta CDR3 sequencing of 120 to 150 peripheral blood samples, made up of 43 ophthalmopathy patients, around 78 hyperthyroidism patients and 17 progressor patients.

Deletion took 6 bases off V and 8 bases off J, with a span of 22 bases between the germline ends. As encoded in the germline V gene, CDR1 is SNHLY while CDR2 is FYNNEI. From cysteine to phenylalanine, the CDR3 is 15 amino acids long. The entry retains the CDR3 DNA only, 45 bases that are in frame from base 1. Study-level results and caveats: In cross-validation, a model built on a 13 V-J signature told ophthalmopathy apart from stable hyperthyroidism with just under 90% sensitivity and about 81% specificity, and in testing the same model reached 80%/75%. Most expanded thyroid clonotypes (frequency above 0.001) were also detected in blood, a finding suggesting that blood repertoires may reflect thyroid immune responses. Sample size was not statistically predetermined, and blinding of investigators to group allocation was not performed. In validation, the model predicted progression to ophthalmopathy with approximately 71% sensitivity and approximately 74% specificity, a median of roughly seven months before onset.

The TCR beta CDR3 regions were amplified from RNA transcripts. For the first round of RT-PCR on the TCR CDR3, the HTBI primer set was used together with the Qiagen OneStep RT-PCR kit. A second multiplex PCR round built the libraries, followed by size selection and purification. Libraries were sequenced paired-end with 100 bp reads on an Illumina HiSeq2000. The study's processing was this. SOAPnuke was used to process the raw data, throwing out any read that contained adapters or uncalled bases, had a mean Phred below 15, or lacked an exact constant-primer or identifier match. High-quality paired reads were merged using COPE v1.2.5, and each unique nucleotide sequence was defined as a clonotype. Clonotypes were aligned to IMGT TRBV, TRBD and TRBJ reference segments using MiTCR v1.1. The analysis included only V-J combinations with a frequency above 0.0001, which together covered approximately 99% of the repertoires. A TCS score was defined as the ratio of F50 (clonal expansion) to E x V (chaos), with BLOSUM62-based TCRdist applied between CDR3 peptides within each V-J. Welch's t-statistics and random forest reduced several hundred V-J features to around 14, which were used in a naive Bayes classifier (R e1071). TCRdb reprocessed the public reads (quality trimming at Q25 with fastp, clone calling with MiXCR) and kept in-frame beta chains. Rows merge per CDR3 protein into single entries with the most common DNA and genes. For this entry, the V and J calls and clone size follow TCRdb and not the study's own pipeline. The sample records around 450,000 distinct CDR3 sequences, around 14% of which are singletons. The ten most abundant clones make up 12% to 15% of the sample.

The TCR sequence derives from a woman in her late teens or twenties with Graves' hyperthyroidism. The chain links TRBV2 with TRBJ1-2; possibly the D gene is TRBD1, per 5 matching bases. The sample was blood. The DNA is TGTGCCAGCAGGTTACCCTGGGACGGCCGGGGAGGCTACACCTTC. It encodes CASRLPWDGRGGYTF. The variable domain in full, with residues beyond the CDR3 obtained from the reference TRBV2 and TRBJ1-2 genes, is EPEVTQTPSHQVTQMGQEVILRCVPISNHLYFYWYRQILGQKVEFLVSFYNNEISEKSEIFDDQFSVERPDGSNFTLKIRSTKLEDSAMYFCASRLPWDGRGGYTFGSGTRLTVV.